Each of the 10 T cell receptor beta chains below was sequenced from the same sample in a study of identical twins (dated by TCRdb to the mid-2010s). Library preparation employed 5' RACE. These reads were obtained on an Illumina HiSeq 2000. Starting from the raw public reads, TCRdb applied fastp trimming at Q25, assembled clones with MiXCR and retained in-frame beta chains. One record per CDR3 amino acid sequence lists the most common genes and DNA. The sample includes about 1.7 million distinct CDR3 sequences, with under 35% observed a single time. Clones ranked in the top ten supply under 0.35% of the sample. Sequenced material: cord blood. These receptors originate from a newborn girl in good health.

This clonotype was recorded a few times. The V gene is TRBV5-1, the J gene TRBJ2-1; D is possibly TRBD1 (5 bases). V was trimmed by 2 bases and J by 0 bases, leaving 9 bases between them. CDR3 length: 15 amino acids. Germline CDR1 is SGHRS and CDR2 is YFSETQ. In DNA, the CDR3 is TGCGCCAGCAGCTTACCAGGGAACTCCTACAATGAGCAGTTCTTC. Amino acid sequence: CASSLPGNSYNEQFF.

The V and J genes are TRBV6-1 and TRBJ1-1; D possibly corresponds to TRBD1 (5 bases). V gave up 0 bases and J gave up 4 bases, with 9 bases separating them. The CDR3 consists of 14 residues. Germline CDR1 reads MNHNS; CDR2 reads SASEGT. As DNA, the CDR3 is TGTGCCAGCAGTGAAGCCAGGCAGGGCACTGAAGCTTTCTTT. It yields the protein CASSEARQGTEAFF.

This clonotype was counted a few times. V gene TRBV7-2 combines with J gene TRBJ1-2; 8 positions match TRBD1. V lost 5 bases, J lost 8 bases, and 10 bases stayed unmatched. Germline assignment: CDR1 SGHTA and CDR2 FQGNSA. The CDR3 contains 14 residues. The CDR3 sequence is CASSHPGGLRGYTF. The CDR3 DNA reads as TGTGCCAGCAGCCACCCAGGGGGCCTACGGGGCTACACCTTC.

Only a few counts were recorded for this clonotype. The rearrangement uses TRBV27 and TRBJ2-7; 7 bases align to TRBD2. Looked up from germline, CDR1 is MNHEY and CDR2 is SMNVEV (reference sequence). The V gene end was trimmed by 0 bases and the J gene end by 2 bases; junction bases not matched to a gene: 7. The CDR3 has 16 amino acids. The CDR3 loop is CASSLSGGVRTYEQYF. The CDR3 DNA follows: TGTGCCAGCAGTTTATCTGGGGGGGTGAGAACCTACGAGCAGTACTTC.

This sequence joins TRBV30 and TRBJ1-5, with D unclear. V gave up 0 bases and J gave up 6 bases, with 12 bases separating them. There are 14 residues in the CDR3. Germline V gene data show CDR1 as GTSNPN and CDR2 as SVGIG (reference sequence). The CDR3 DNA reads TGTGCCTGGAGTGTTGGCCTTCACTCTCAGCCCCAGCATTTT. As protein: CAWSVGLHSQPQHF.

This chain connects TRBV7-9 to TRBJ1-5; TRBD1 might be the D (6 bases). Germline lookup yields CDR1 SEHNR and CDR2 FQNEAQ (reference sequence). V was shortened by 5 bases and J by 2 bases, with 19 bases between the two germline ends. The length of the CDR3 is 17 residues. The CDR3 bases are TGTGCCAGCAGCCCTTTTCAGGGGCTAGATGGCAATCAGCCCCAGCATTTT. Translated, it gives CASSPFQGLDGNQPQHF.

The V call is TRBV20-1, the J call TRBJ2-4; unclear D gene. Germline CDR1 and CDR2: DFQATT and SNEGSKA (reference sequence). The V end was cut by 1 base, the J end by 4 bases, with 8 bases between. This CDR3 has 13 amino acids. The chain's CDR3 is CSARGLQKNIQYF. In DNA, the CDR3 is TGCAGTGCTAGAGGTCTCCAAAAAAACATTCAGTACTTC.

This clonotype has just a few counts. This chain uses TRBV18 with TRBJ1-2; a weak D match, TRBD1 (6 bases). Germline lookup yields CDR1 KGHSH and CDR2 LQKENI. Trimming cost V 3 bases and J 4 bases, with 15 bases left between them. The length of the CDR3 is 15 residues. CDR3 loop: CASSPSGGEIYGYTF. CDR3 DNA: TGTGCCAGCTCACCTTCCGGGGGCGAGATCTATGGCTACACCTTC.

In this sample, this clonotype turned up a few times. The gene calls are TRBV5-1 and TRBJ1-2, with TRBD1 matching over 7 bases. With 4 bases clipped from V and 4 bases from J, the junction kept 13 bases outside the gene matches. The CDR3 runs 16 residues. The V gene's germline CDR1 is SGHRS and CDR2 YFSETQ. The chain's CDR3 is CASSRDRAGGSYGYTF. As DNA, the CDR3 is TGCGCCAGCAGCCGGGACCGGGCAGGGGGGAGCTATGGCTACACCTTC.

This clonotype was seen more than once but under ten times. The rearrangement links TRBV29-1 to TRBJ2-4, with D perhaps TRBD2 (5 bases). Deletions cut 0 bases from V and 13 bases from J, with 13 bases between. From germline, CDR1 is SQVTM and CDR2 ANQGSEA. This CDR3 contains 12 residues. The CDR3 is CSVEDLAREQYF. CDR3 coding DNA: TGCAGCGTTGAAGATCTTGCACGGGAACAGTACTTC. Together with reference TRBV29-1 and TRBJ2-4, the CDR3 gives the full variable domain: SAVISQKPSRDICQRGTSLTIQCQVDSQVTMMFWYRQQPGQSLTLIATANQGSEATYESGFVIDKFPISRPNLTFSTLTVSNMSPEDSSIYLCSVEDLAREQYFGAGTRLSVL.